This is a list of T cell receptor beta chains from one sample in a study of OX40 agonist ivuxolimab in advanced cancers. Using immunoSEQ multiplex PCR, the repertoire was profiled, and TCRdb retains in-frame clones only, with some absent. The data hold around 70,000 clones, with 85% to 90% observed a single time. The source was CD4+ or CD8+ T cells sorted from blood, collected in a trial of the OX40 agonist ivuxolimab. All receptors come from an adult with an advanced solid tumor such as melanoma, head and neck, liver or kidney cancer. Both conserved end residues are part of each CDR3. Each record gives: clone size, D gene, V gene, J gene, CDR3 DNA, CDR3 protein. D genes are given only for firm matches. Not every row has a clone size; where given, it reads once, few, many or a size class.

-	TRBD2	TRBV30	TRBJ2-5	TGTGCCTGGAGGTCGACTAGCGGGAGGGCGGGGACGGAGACCCAGTACTTC	CAWRSTSGRAGTETQYF
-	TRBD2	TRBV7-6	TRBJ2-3	TGTGCCAGCAGCCCCCGGGGACTAGCGGGTGATACGCAGTATTTT	CASSPRGLAGDTQYF
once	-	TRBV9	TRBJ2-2	TGTGCCAGCAGCGTAGACGGGGAGCTGTTTTTT	CASSVDGELFF
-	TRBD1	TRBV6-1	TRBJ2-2	TGTGCCAGCAGTGCCAGAACAGGGGTTAGCGGGGAGCTGTTTTTT	CASSARTGVSGELFF
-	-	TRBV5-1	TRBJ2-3	TGCGCCAGCAGGGTGGTCGGGGATACGCAGTATTTT	CASRVVGDTQYF
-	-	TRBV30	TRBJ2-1	TGTGCCTGGAGTGTGGCTAGCGACACTGAGCAGTTCTTC	CAWSVASDTEQFF
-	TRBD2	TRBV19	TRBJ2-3	TGTGCCAGTAGCCTGCGACTAGCGGCTACAGATACGCAGTATTTT	CASSLRLAATDTQYF
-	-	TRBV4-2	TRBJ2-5	TGTGCCAGCAGCCGAAATCAGCAAGAGACCCAGTACTTC	CASSRNQQETQYF
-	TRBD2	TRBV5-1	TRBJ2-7	TGCGCCAGCAGCTTGGCAGCGGGAGGCTCCTACGAGCAGTACTTC	CASSLAAGGSYEQYF
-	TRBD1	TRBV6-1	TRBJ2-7	TGTGCCAGCAGTAGTGGACAGGGTCTTTACGAGCAGTACTTC	CASSSGQGLYEQYF
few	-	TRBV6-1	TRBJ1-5	TGTGCCAGCAGCCTCGGAGGGGTACAGCCCCAGCATTTT	CASSLGGVQPQHF
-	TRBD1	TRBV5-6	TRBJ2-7	TGTGCCAGCAGCTTGGGCTCAGGGGGCTCGGGCGAGCAGTACTTC	CASSLGSGGSGEQYF
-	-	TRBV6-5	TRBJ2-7	TGTGCCAGCAGTTACTCGATAGGGGGAGAAAGTTACGAGCAGTACTTC	CASSYSIGGESYEQYF
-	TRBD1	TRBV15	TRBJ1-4	TGTGCCACCAGCAGAGATATATCCGGGACAGGAAATGAAAAACTGTTTTTT	CATSRDISGTGNEKLFF
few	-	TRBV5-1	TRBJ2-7	TGCGCCAGCAACATTAGGGGATACGAGCAGTACTTC	CASNIRGYEQYF
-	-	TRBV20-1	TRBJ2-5	TGCAGTGCTAGAGAGAAGCAGACCCAGTACTTC	CSAREKQTQYF
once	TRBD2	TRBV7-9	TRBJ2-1	TGTGCCAGCAGCTCCGGGACTAGCGGGGGGAGCTCCTACAATGAGCAGTTCTTC	CASSSGTSGGSSYNEQFF
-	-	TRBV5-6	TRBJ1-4	TGTGCCAGCAGCTTGGGACAGAAAAATGAAAAACTGTTTTTT	CASSLGQKNEKLFF
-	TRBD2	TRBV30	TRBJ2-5	TGTGCCTGGAGAGGACTAGCGGGCGGAGAGACCCAGTACTTC	CAWRGLAGGETQYF
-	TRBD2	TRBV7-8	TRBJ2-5	TGTGCCAGCAGATCGCGACTAGCGGGGGCCTGGCGGGAGACCCAGTACTTC	CASRSRLAGAWRETQYF
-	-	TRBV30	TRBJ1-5	TGTGCCTGGAGCCATAGCAATCAGCCCCAGCATTTT	CAWSHSNQPQHF
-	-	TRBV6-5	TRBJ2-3	TGTGCCAGCAGTCCCAGGACAGTTACAGATACGCAGTATTTT	CASSPRTVTDTQYF
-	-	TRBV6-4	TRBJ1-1	TGTGCCAGCCGAAAGGGACGGCTGAACACTGAAGCTTTCTTT	CASRKGRLNTEAFF
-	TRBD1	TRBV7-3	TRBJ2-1	TGTGCCAGCAGCTTAGGTCAGGGGGTATCCAATGAGCAGTTCTTC	CASSLGQGVSNEQFF
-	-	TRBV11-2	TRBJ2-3	TGTGCCAGCAGCCCCCGGGGTAGCGGAACTAAAGATACGCAGTATTTT	CASSPRGSGTKDTQYF
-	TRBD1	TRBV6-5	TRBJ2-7	TGTGCCAGCAGGCGCCGGGACAGGGGGACTTACGAGCAGTACTTC	CASRRRDRGTYEQYF
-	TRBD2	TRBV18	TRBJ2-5	TGTGCCAGCTCACCACCCGGGAGGGAGACCCAGTACTTC	CASSPPGRETQYF
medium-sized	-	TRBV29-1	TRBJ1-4	TGCAGCGTTGGGCGTACCTTGGCGGAAAAACTGTTTTTT	CSVGRTLAEKLFF
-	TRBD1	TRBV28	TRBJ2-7	TGTGCCATCCAAAGGGGACAGGGTCACTACGAGCAGTACTTC	CAIQRGQGHYEQYF
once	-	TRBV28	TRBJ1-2	TGTGCCAGCAGTTTAAAACCTAACTATGGCTACACCTTC	CASSLKPNYGYTF
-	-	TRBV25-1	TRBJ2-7	TGTGCCAGCAGTGCGCCGGGACAAGTAAACTACGAGCAGTACTTC	CASSAPGQVNYEQYF
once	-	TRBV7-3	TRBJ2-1	TGTGCCAGCAGCTTAGCGAGGGGGAATGAGCAGTTCTTC	CASSLARGNEQFF
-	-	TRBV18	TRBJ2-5	TGTGCCAGCTCTGACAGCGCGGGTGGGGAGACCCAGTACTTC	CASSDSAGGETQYF
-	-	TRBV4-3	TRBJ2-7	TGCGCCAGCAGCCGCCAAGTCATTGGCGGGACCTCCTACGAGCAGTACTTC	CASSRQVIGGTSYEQYF
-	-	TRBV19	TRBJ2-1	TGTGCCAGTAGTATGGAACAGGCAATAAACAATGAGCAGTTCTTC	CASSMEQAINNEQFF
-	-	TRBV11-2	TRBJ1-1	TGTGCCAGCAGCTTAGAGAGTTTCGGGAAAGCTTTCTTT	CASSLESFGKAFF
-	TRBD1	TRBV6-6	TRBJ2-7	TGTGCCAGCAGTTACCCTGAGACAGGGAACTACGAGCAGTACTTC	CASSYPETGNYEQYF
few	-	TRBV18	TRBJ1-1	TGTGCCAGCTCACCACTCGAGGGAGCGGGGAACACTGAAGCTTTCTTT	CASSPLEGAGNTEAFF
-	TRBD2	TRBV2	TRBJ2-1	TGTGCCAGCAGAGCCCTAGCGGGCACCTACAATGAGCAGTTCTTC	CASRALAGTYNEQFF
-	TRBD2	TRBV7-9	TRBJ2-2	TGTGCCAGCAGCTTCTTGGGACTAGCGGGATCCGGGGAGCTGTTTTTT	CASSFLGLAGSGELFF
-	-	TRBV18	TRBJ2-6	TGTGCCAGCTCACCAGGAGTGCCAGGGCAAAGTTCTGGGGCCAACGTCCTGACTTTC	CASSPGVPGQSSGANVLTF
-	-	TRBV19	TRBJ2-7	TGTGCCAGTAGTCCTCCGGGACGGAATGCCTACGAGCAGTACTTC	CASSPPGRNAYEQYF
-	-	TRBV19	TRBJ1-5	TGTGCCAGTAGTATCAGGTTATATCAGCCCCAGCATTTT	CASSIRLYQPQHF